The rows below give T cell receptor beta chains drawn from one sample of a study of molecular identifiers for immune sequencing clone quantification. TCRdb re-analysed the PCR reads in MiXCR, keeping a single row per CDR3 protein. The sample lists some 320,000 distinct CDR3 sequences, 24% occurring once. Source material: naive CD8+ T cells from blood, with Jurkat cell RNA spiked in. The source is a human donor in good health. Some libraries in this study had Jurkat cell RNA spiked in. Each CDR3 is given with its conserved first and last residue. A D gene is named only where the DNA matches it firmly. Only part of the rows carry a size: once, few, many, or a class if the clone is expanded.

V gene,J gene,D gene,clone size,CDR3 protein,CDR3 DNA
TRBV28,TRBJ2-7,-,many,CASSPTGDEQYF,TGTGCCAGCAGTCCTACTGGGGACGAGCAGTACTTC
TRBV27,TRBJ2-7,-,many,CASSFRSSYEQYF,TGTGCCAGCAGTTTCCGAAGCTCCTACGAGCAGTACTTC
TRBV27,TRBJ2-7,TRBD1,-,CASSSDRGSSYEQYF,TGTGCCAGCAGTTCCGACAGGGGAAGCTCCTACGAGCAGTACTTC
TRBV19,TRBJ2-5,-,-,CASSTDSLSETQYF,TGTGCCAGTAGTACGGACAGTTTGTCGGAGACCCAGTACTTC
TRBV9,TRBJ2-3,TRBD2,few,CASTRGTSDTDTQYF,TGTGCCAGCACCCGCGGGACTAGCGACACAGATACGCAGTATTTT
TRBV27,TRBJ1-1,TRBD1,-,CASSLGTGGFTEAFF,TGTGCCAGCAGTTTAGGGACAGGGGGCTTCACTGAAGCTTTCTTT
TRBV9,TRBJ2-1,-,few,CASSVGVASSYNEQFF,TGTGCCAGCAGCGTAGGGGTAGCGTCCTCCTACAATGAGCAGTTCTTC
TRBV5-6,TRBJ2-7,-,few,CASVGVAESSEQYF,TGTGCCTCTGTGGGAGTAGCGGAGTCCTCCGAGCAGTACTTC
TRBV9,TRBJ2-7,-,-,CASSVERNSYEQYF,TGTGCCAGCAGCGTAGAACGGAACTCCTACGAGCAGTACTTC
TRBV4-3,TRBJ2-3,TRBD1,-,CASSQTGTGWLTDTQYF,TGCGCCAGCAGCCAAACCGGGACAGGGTGGTTGACAGATACGCAGTATTTT
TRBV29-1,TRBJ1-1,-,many,CSVLPWNTEAFF,TGCAGCGTCTTGCCCTGGAACACTGAAGCTTTCTTT
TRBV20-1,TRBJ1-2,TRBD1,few,CSSQPHRGNYGYTF,TGCAGTTCCCAGCCCCACAGGGGAAACTATGGCTACACCTTC
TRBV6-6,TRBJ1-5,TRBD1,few,CASSWTGVQPQHF,TGTGCCAGCAGTTGGACAGGGGTTCAGCCCCAGCATTTT
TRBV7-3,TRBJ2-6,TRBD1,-,CASSRGGQGKSGANVLTF,TGTGCCAGCAGCCGTGGGGGACAGGGAAAGTCTGGGGCCAACGTCCTGACTTTC
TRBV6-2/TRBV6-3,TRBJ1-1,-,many,CASKFGNTEAFF,TGTGCCAGCAAGTTTGGGAACACTGAAGCTTTCTTT
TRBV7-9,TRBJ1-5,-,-,CASSSTGYSDQPQHF,TGTGCCAGCAGCTCTACAGGGTATAGCGATCAGCCCCAGCATTTT
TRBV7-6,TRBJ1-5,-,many,CASSLTTEGQPQHF,TGTGCCAGCAGCTTAACGACAGAAGGCCAGCCCCAGCATTTT
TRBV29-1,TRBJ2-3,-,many,CSVERQEPFTDTQYF,TGCAGCGTTGAGCGTCAGGAACCTTTCACAGATACGCAGTATTTT
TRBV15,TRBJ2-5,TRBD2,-,CATSRESLRVAGLAGEETQYF,TGTGCCACCAGCAGAGAATCTCTCCGGGTCGCGGGACTAGCGGGGGAAGAGACCCAGTACTTC
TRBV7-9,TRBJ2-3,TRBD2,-,CASSPRQRERTDTQYF,TGTGCCAGCAGCCCCCGGCAGCGGGAGAGAACAGATACGCAGTATTTT
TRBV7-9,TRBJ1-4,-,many,CASSPPGTRSEKLFF,TGTGCCAGCAGCCCACCCGGGACCCGGAGTGAAAAACTGTTTTTT
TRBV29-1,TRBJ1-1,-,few,CSVPTDYPSFF,TGCAGCGTCCCCACAGATTATCCTTCTTTCTTT
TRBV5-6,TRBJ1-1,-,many,CASSLKGYTEAFF,TGTGCCAGCAGCTTGAAGGGCTACACTGAAGCTTTCTTT
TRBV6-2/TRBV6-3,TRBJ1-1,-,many,CASRRDEITEAFF,TGTGCCAGCAGACGAGACGAGATTACTGAAGCTTTCTTT
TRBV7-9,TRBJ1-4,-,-,CASSLTGRELEKLFF,TGTGCCAGCAGCCTCACAGGGAGGGAACTTGAAAAACTGTTTTTT
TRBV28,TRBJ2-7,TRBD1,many,CASSGTGYSFYEQYF,TGTGCCAGCAGTGGGACAGGTTACTCCTTCTACGAGCAGTACTTC
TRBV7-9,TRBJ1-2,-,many,CASSPGRVGYGYTF,TGTGCCAGCAGCCCGGGCAGGGTGGGCTATGGCTACACCTTC
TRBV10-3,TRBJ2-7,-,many,CAINRDNAYEQYF,TGTGCCATCAACCGGGACAACGCCTACGAGCAGTACTTC
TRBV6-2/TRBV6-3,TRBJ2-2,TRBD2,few,CASSTSGSFAGELFF,TGTGCCAGCAGTACTAGCGGGAGTTTCGCCGGGGAGCTGTTTTTT
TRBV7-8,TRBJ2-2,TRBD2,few,CASSLVPGLAGGTNTGELFF,TGTGCCAGCAGCTTAGTTCCGGGACTAGCGGGGGGAACGAACACCGGGGAGCTGTTTTTT
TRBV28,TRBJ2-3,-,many,CASSISTDTQYF,TGTGCCAGCAGCATTAGTACAGATACGCAGTATTTT
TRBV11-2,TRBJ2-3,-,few,CASSPPGIGTDTQYF,TGTGCCAGCAGCCCACCGGGAATCGGCACAGATACGCAGTATTTT
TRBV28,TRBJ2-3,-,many,CASSLSTTGFGGSTDTQYF,TGTGCCAGCAGTTTATCTACTACCGGTTTCGGCGGGAGCACAGATACGCAGTATTTT
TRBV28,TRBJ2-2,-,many,CASSLGPPPAGELFF,TGTGCCAGCAGTCTGGGACCCCCCCCGGCCGGGGAGCTGTTTTTT
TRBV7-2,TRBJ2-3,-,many,CASSLVDVFGGGTDTQYF,TGTGCCAGCAGCTTAGTCGATGTGTTTGGCGGGGGCACAGATACGCAGTATTTT
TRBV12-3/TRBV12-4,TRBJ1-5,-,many,CASRPGPNQPQHF,TGTGCCAGCAGACCGGGACCCAATCAGCCCCAGCATTTT
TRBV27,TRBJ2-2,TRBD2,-,CASSLILAGGTGELFF,TGTGCCAGCAGTTTAATCCTAGCGGGGGGGACCGGGGAGCTGTTTTTT
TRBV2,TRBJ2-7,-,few,CASSSASYERYF,TGTGCCAGCAGCTCGGCTAGCTACGAGCGGTACTTC
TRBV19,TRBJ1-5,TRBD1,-,CASTIGDRGNQPQHF,TGTGCCAGTACCATCGGGGACAGGGGGAATCAGCCCCAGCATTTT
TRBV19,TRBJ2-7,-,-,CASSMDLPGHPFYEQYF,TGTGCCAGTAGTATGGATTTGCCGGGACATCCTTTTTACGAGCAGTACTTC
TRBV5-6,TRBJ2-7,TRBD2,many,CASSFGTSGYEQYF,TGTGCCAGCAGCTTCGGGACTAGCGGTTACGAGCAGTACTTC
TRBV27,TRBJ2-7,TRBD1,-,CASSLTGGEWSSYEQYF,TGTGCCAGCAGTTTGACAGGGGGCGAATGGTCGTCCTACGAGCAGTACTTC
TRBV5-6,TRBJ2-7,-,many,CASSLGLGSYEQYF,TGTGCCAGCAGCTTAGGTCTCGGTTCCTACGAGCAGTACTTC
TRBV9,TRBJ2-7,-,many,CASSVRDGSYEQYF,TGTGCCAGCAGCGTCCGGGACGGCTCCTACGAGCAGTACTTC
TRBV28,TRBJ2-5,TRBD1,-,CASRTGEEETQYF,TGTGCCAGCAGGACAGGGGAAGAAGAGACCCAGTACTTC
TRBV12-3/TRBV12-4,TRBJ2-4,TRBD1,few,CASAPDRDRAKNIQYF,TGTGCCAGCGCCCCTGACAGGGATCGGGCCAAAAACATTCAGTACTTC
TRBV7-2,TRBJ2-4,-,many,CASSWDQKNIQYF,TGTGCCAGCAGCTGGGACCAGAAAAACATTCAGTACTTC